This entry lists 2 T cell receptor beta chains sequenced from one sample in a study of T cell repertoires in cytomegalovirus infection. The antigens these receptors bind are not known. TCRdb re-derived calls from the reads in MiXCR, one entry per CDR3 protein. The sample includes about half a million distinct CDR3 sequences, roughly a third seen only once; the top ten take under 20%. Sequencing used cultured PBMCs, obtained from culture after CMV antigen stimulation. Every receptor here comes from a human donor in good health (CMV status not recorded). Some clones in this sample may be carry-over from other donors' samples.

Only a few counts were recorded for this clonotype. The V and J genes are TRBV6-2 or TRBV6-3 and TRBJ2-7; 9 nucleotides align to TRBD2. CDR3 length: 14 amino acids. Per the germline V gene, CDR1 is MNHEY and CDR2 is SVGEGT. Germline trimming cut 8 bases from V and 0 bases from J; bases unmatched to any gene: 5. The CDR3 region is CASRASGDSYEQYF. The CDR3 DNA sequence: TGTGCCAGCCGAGCTAGCGGGGACTCCTACGAGCAGTACTTC.

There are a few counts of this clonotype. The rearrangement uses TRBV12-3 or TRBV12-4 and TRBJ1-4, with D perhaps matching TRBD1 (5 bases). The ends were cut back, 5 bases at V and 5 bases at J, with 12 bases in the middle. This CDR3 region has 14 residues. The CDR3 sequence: CASSIGTANEKLFF. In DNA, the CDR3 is TGTGCCAGCAGTATCGGGACGGCAAATGAAAAACTGTTTTTT.